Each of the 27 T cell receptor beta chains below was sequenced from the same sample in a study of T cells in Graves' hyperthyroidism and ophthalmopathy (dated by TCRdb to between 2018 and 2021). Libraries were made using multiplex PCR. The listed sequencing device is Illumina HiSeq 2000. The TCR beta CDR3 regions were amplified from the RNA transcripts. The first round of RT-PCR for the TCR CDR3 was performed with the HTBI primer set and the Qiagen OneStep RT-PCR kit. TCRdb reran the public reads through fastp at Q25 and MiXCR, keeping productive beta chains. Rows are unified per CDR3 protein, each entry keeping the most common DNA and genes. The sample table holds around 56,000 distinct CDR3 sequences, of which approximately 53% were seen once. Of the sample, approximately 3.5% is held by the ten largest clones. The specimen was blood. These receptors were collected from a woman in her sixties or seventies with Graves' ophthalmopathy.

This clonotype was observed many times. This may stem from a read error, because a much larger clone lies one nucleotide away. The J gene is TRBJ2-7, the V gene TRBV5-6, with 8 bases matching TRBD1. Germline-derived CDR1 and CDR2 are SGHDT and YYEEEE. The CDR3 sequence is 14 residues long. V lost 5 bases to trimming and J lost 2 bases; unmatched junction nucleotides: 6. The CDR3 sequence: CASSPDRGAYEQYF. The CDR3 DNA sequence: TGTGCCAGCAGTCCCGACAGGGGAGCCTACGAGCAGTACTTC.

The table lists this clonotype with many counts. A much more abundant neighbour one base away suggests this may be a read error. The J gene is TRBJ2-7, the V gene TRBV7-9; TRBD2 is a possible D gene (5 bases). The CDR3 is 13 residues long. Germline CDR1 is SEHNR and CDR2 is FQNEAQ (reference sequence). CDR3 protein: CAGSLGSGNEQYF. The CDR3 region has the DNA TGTGCCGGCAGCTTAGGCTCCGGGAACGAGCAGTACTTC.

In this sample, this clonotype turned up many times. Here the CDR3 reads CASSEVIKETQYF. In DNA, the CDR3 is TGTGCCAGCAGTGAAGTCATAAAAGAGACCCAGTACTTC. The chain has TRBV6-1 and TRBJ2-5; D gene unclear. Trimming removed 1 base at V and 3 bases at J, with 6 bases between. The germline V gene encodes CDR1 MNHNS and CDR2 SASEGT. There are 13 residues in the CDR3.

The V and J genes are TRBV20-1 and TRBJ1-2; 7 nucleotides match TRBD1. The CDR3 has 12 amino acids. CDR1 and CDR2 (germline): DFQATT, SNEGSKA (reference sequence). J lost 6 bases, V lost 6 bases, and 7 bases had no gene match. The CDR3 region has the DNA TGCAGTGCCGCAAGGGACAGTCATGGCTACACCTTC. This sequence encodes CSAARDSHGYTF.

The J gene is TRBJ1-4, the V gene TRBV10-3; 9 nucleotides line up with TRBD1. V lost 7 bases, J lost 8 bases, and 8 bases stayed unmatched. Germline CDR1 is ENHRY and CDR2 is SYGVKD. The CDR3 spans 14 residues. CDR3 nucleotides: TGTGCCATCAAGGCGGACAGGGGCAGAGAAAAACTGTTTTTT. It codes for CAIKADRGREKLFF.

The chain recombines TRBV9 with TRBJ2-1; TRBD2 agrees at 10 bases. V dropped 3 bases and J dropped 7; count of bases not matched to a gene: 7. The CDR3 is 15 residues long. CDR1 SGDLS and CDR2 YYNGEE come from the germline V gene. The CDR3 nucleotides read TGTGCCAGCAGCGCCAGCGGGGGGGCCGGGAATGAGCAGTTCTTC. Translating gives CASSASGGAGNEQFF.

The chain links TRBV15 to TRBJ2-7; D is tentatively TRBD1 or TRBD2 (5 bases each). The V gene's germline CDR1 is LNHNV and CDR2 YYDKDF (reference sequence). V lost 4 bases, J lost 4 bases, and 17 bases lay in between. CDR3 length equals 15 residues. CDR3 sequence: CATSISGVGVYEQYF. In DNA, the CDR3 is TGTGCCACCAGCATATCCGGGGTAGGGGTGTACGAGCAGTACTTC.

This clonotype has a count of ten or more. CDR3 sequence (DNA): TGTGCCAGCAGCCCCCCAGGAAGTAATAATTCACCCCTCCACTTT. Protein: CASSPPGSNNSPLHF. The chain couples TRBV3-1 to TRBJ1-6, with D unresolved. V was clipped by 4 bases and J by 5 bases, with 12 bases between them. This CDR3 contains 15 residues. Germline CDR1 reads LGHDT; CDR2 reads YNNKEL (reference sequence).

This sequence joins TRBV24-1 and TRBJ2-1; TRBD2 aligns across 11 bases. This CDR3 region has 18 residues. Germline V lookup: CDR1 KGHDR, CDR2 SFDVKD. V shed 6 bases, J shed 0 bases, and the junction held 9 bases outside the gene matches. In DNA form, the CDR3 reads TGTGCCACCAGTCATGGTTGGCTAGCGGGAGGCTCCTACAATGAGCAGTTCTTC. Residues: CATSHGWLAGGSYNEQFF.

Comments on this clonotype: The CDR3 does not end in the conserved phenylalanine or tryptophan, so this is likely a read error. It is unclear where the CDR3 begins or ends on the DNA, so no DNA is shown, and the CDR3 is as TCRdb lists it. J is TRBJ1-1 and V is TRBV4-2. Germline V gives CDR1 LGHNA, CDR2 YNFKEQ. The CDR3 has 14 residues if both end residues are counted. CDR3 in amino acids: CASSQEVHNTEAFL.

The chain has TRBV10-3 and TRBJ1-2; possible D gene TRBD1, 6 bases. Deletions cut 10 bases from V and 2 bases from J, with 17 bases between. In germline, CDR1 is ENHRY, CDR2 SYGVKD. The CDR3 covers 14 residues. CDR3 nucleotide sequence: TGTGCCACCCGGACAGAGGGGGGCAACTATGGCTACACCTTC. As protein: CATRTEGGNYGYTF.

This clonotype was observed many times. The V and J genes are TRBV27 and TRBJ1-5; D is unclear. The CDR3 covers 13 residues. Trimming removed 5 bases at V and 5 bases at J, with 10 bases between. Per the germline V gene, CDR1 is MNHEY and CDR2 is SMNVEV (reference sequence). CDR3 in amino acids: CASSPRQYQPQHF. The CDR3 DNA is TGTGCCAGCAGTCCCCGTCAGTATCAGCCCCAGCATTTT.

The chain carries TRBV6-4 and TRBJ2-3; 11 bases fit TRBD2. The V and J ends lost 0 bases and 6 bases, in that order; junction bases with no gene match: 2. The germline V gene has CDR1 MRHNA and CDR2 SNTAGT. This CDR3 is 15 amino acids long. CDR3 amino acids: CASSDSSGRADTQYF. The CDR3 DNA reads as TGTGCCAGCAGTGACTCTAGCGGGAGGGCCGATACGCAGTATTTT.

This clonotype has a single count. This chain's CDR3 is CASSQDRNNSPLHF. The CDR3 region has the DNA TGTGCCAGCAGTCAGGACAGAAATAATTCACCCCTCCACTTT. The rearrangement uses TRBV7-3 and TRBJ1-6; D is possibly TRBD1 (6 bases). Trimming removed 6 bases at V and 5 bases at J, with 11 bases between. The germline V gene encodes CDR1 SGHTA and CDR2 FQGTGA. There are 14 residues in the CDR3.

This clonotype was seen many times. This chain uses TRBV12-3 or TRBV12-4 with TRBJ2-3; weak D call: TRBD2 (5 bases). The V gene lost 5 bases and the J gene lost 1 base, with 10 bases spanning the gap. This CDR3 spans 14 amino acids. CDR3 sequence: CASSTAGGTDTQYF. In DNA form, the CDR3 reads TGTGCCAGCAGTACGGCCGGGGGCACAGATACGCAGTATTTT.

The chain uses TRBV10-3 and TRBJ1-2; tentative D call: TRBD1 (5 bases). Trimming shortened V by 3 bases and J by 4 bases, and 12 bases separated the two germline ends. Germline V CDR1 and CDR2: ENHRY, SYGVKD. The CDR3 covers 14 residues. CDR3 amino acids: CAISDGQGAYGYTF. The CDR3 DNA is TGTGCCATCAGTGACGGCCAGGGTGCCTATGGCTACACCTTC.

In DNA, the CDR3 is TGTGTCGGCAGCGTGGGAGGGGACCCCTACGAGCAGTACTTC. As protein: CVGSVGGDPYEQYF. V gene TRBV9 combines with J gene TRBJ2-7; 7 positions agree with TRBD2. The CDR3 spans 14 residues. Germline assignment: CDR1 SGDLS and CDR2 YYNGEE. The variable domain in full, completed from reference TRBV9 and TRBJ2-7, reads DSGVTQTPKHLITATGQRVTLRCSPRSGDLSVYWYQQSLDQGLQFLIQYYNGEERAKGNILERFSAQQFPDLHSELNLSSLELGDSALYFCVGSVGGDPYEQYFGPGTRLTVT.

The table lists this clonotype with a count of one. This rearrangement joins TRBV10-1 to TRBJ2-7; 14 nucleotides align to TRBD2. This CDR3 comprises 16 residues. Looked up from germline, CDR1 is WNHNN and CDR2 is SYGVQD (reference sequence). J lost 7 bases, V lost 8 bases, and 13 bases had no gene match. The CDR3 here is CASGSPTSGGAGEQYF. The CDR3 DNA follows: TGCGCCAGCGGATCCCCGACTAGCGGGGGGGCGGGGGAGCAGTACTTC.

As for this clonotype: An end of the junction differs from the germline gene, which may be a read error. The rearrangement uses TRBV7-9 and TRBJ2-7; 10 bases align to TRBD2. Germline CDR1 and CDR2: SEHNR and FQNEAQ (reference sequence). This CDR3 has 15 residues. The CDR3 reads CASSFQAGGPHEQYF. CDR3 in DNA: TGTGCCAGCAGCTTTCAAGCGGGGGGGCCCCACGAACAGTACTTC. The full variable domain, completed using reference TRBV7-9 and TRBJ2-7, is DTGVSQNPRHKITKRGQNVTFRCDPISEHNRLYWYRQTLGQGPEFLTYFQNEAQLEKSRLLSDRFSAERPKGSFSTLEIQRTEQGDSAMYLCASSFQAGGPHEQYFGPGTRLTVT.

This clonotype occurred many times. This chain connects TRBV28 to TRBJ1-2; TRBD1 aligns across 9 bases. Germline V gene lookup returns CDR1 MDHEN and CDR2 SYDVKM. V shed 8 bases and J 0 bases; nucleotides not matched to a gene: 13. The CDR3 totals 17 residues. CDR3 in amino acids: CASWGQGSVKANYGYTF. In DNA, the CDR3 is TGTGCCAGCTGGGGACAGGGCTCCGTGAAAGCTAACTATGGCTACACCTTC.

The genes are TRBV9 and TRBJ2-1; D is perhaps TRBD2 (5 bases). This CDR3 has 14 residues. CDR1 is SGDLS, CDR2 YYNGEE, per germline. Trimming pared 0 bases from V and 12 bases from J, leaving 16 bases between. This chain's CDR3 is CASSVGGRVDTQFF. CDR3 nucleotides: TGTGCCAGCAGCGTAGGCGGGCGCGTAGATACGCAGTTCTTC.

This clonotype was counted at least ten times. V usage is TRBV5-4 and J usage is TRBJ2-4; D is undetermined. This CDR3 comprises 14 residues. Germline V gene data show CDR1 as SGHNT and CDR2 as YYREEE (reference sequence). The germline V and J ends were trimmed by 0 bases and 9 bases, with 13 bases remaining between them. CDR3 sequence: CASSLVGLTGIQYF. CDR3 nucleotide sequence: TGTGCCAGCAGCTTGGTGGGCCTCACCGGCATTCAGTACTTC.

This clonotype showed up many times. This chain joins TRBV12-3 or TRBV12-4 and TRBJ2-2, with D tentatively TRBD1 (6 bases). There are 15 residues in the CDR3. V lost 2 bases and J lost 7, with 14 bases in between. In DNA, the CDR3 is TGTGCCAGCAGTTTAAGGTCGAGGGGGAGCGGGGAGCTGTTTTTT. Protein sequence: CASSLRSRGSGELFF.

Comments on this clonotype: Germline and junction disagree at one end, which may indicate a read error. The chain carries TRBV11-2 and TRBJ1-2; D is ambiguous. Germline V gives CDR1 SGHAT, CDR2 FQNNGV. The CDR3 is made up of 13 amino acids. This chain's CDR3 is CASSNHQFYGYTF. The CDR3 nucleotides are TGTGCCAGCTCTAACCATCAGTTCTATGGATACACCTTC.

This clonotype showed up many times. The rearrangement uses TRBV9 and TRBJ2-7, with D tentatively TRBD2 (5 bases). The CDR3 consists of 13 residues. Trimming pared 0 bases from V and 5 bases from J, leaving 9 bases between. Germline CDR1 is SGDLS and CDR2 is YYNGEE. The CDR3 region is CASSVGLAHEQYF. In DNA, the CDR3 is TGTGCCAGCAGCGTAGGGCTAGCCCACGAGCAGTACTTC.

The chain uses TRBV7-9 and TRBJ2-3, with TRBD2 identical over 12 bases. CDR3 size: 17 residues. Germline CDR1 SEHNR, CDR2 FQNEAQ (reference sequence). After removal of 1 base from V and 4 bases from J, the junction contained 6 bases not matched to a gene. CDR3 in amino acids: CASSLVPSSGGADTQYF. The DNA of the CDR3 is TGTGCCAGCAGCTTAGTTCCGTCTAGCGGGGGGGCAGATACGCAGTATTTT.

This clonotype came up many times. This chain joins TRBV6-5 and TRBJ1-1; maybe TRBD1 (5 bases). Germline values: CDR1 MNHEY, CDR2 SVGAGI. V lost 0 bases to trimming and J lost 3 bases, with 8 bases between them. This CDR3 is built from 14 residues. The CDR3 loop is CASSYSRGHTEAFF. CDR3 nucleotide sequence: TGTGCCAGCAGTTACTCGAGGGGCCACACTGAAGCTTTCTTT.